This paragraph covers one T cell receptor (beta chain) sequence. Germline loops: CDR1 SGHVT, CDR2 SQSDAQ. This CDR3 region has 10 residues. This sample stems from a study of control samples from healthy donors and cancer patients. TCRdb's copy holds only in-frame clones and misses some; the assay was immunoSEQ multiplex PCR. The table records approximately 170,000 clones, 93% of them present only once. V and J are TRBV7-4 and TRBJ1-3; D is ambiguous. This clonotype was sampled from a woman aged 60-70 years in good health. Source material: blood. The CDR3 nucleotides are TGTGGTATCTCTGGAAACACCATATATTTT. It encodes CGISGNTIYF.